This T cell receptor beta chain was identified during a study of blood T cell repertoires in COVID-19. Study summary: PBMCs, B-cell-depleted T cells, or T cells were the source of the cDNA or gDNA that made up the material.

In the study's own analysis: Scientists estimated how many nucleated cells there were by amplifying reference gene primers. Measured with immunoSEQ multiplex PCR; TCRdb has only the in-frame clones, and not every one. Clone size and V and J calls were adopted from that table, with D and trimming inferred from the DNA. The repertoire holds 130,000 or so clones, with around 83% as singletons. Participants were placed into cohorts based on the clinical history they reported. Cohort 3 recovery required two negative PCRs, clearance, or symptom resolution. Material: PBMCs or T cells enriched from blood (not recorded which). The source is a man in his fifties who had recovered from COVID-19.

DNA of the CDR3: TGCAGTGCTAGTAGGGACAACTCCTACGAGCAGTACTTC. This sequence encodes CSASRDNSYEQYF. The V gene is TRBV20-1, the J gene TRBJ2-7; tentatively, D is TRBD1 (6 bases). The CDR3 is 13 residues long. CDR1 and CDR2 from the germline V gene are DFQATT and SNEGSKA (reference sequence). Trimming took off 3 bases at V and 0 bases at J, with 9 bases between the two ends.